The 26 T cell receptor beta chains presented below share a single source sample, sequenced in a study of blood T cells in healthy people across ages. A second PCR, run for roughly 7 to 11 cycles, used a sample-barcoded 5' primer plus a J-beta primer mix. Using its own MiXCR run on the 5' RACE reads, TCRdb lists one record per CDR3 protein. Altogether fewer than 950,000 distinct CDR3 sequences are present, 53% being singletons, with the ten largest covering 41%. Sequenced input: blood. These TCRs come from a man at least 80 years old in good health.

Only a few counts were recorded for this clonotype. The J gene is TRBJ2-7, the V gene TRBV5-1, with D hard to call. Germline values: CDR1 SGHRS, CDR2 YFSETQ. Deletions cut 7 bases from V and 3 bases from J, with 14 bases between. This CDR3 has 13 amino acids. CDR3 amino acids: CASGPGRRYEQYF. DNA of the CDR3: TGCGCCAGCGGGCCCGGACGCCGCTACGAGCAGTACTTC.

This clonotype appeared a single time. This chain connects TRBV7-3 to TRBJ1-3; TRBD1 is a possible D gene (6 bases). The V gene's germline CDR1 is SGHTA and CDR2 FQGTGA. The CDR3 totals 13 residues. V was clipped by 5 bases and J by 12 bases, with 17 bases between them. The CDR3 is CASSLSMDSNIYF. In DNA form, the CDR3 reads TGTGCCAGCAGCCTATCAATGGACAGCAACATATATTTT. The variable domain in full, completed from reference TRBV7-3 and TRBJ1-3, reads GAGVSQTPSNKVTEKGKYVELRCDPISGHTALYWYRQSLGQGPEFLIYFQGTGAADDSGLPNDRFFAVRPEGSVSTLKIQRTERGDSAVYLCASSLSMDSNIYFGEGSWLTVV.

This chain uses TRBV12-3 or TRBV12-4 with TRBJ1-5; D might be TRBD1 (6 bases). CDR3 length: 13 residues. V lost 6 bases to trimming and J lost 4 bases, with 10 bases between them. In DNA form, the CDR3 reads TGTGCCAGCAGCATCACAGGGAATCAGCCCCAGCATTTT. It translates to CASSITGNQPQHF.

The rearrangement uses TRBV29-1 and TRBJ2-1; 7 nucleotides agree with TRBD1. Germline V gene lookup returns CDR1 SQVTM and CDR2 ANQGSEA. The ends lost 4 bases at V and 0 bases at J; junction bases unmatched: 3. The CDR3 has 14 residues. CDR3 nucleotides: TGCAGCGTTGTAAGACAGGGCTCCTACAATGAGCAGTTCTTC. It encodes CSVVRQGSYNEQFF.

The V gene is TRBV5-6, the J gene TRBJ2-1; TRBD2 might be the D (6 bases). The germline gives CDR1 SGHDT, CDR2 YYEEEE. V was cut by 4 bases and J by 8 bases, with 16 bases left in between. CDR3 length equals 14 residues. The CDR3 loop is CASSQDYLGYEQFF. The CDR3 DNA reads as TGTGCCAGCAGCCAGGACTATCTGGGGTATGAGCAGTTCTTC.

The CDR3 DNA is TGTGCCAGCAGCAAGGGACCGCTAAACGCCGGGGAGCTGTTTTTT. Its translation: CASSKGPLNAGELFF. The rearrangement joins TRBV7-6 to TRBJ2-2; D is perhaps TRBD1 or TRBD2 (5 bases each). CDR3 length: 15 residues. V was cut by 5 bases and J by 6 bases, with 16 bases left in between. Germline-derived CDR1 and CDR2 are SGHVS and FNYEAQ.

The chain joins TRBV3-1 to TRBJ1-5; 7 bases line up with TRBD1. The trim removed 1 base at V and 6 bases at J, leaving 3 bases unmatched. Looked up from germline, CDR1 is LGHDT and CDR2 is YNNKEL (reference sequence). The CDR3 loop spans 14 amino acids. The CDR3 loop reads CASSQGQGIQPQHF. CDR3 in DNA: TGTGCCAGCAGCCAAGGACAGGGTATTCAGCCCCAGCATTTT.

This clonotype was detected only a few times. The genes are TRBV29-1 and TRBJ2-3; TRBD1 might be the D (6 bases). This CDR3 is built from 13 residues. Trimming removed 6 bases from V and 4 bases from J, with 14 bases in between. CDR1 is SQVTM and CDR2 is ANQGSEA in the germline V gene. The CDR3 DNA follows: TGCAGCGTGGGGGCTTGGTCTCCAGATACGCAGTATTTT. Encoded protein: CSVGAWSPDTQYF.

The rearrangement joins TRBV20-1 to TRBJ2-5, with D unresolved. Trimming pared 5 bases from V and 1 base from J, leaving 8 bases between. Germline V CDR1 and CDR2: DFQATT, SNEGSKA (reference sequence). The CDR3 spans 12 residues. The CDR3 nucleotides read TGCAGTGCTCGTTTCCCCCAAGAGACCCAGTACTTC. As protein: CSARFPQETQYF.

In this sample, this clonotype turned up a few times. This rearrangement joins TRBV7-9 to TRBJ2-7, with 7 bases aligning to TRBD2. Per the germline V gene, CDR1 is SEHNR and CDR2 is FQNEAQ (reference sequence). V was pared by 2 bases and J by 4 bases, with 11 bases of the junction left unmatched. This CDR3 has 16 residues. The CDR3 reads CASSLRAGTTEYEQYF. CDR3 sequence (DNA): TGTGCCAGCAGCTTACGGGCGGGGACTACCGAATACGAGCAGTACTTC.

The genes are TRBV6-2 or TRBV6-3 and TRBJ2-1, with TRBD2 matching over 7 bases. From germline, CDR1 is MNHEY and CDR2 SVGEGT. The J segment lost 1 base and the V segment lost 6 bases, leaving 6 bases of the junction unmatched. This CDR3 has 15 residues. This chain's CDR3 is CASSRWGGSYNEQFF. DNA for the CDR3: TGTGCCAGCAGCCGGTGGGGAGGGTCCTACAATGAGCAGTTCTTC.

This clonotype occurred a few times. The DNA of the CDR3 is TGTGCCAGCATTCCTGGAGGGAACTATGGCTACACCTTC. This gives the protein CASIPGGNYGYTF. The J gene is TRBJ1-2, the V gene TRBV28; no reliable D call. CDR3 size: 13 residues. Trimming removed 7 bases from V and 2 bases from J, with 11 bases in between. Germline CDR1 reads MDHEN; CDR2 reads SYDVKM.

This sequence joins TRBV5-1 and TRBJ2-1; 9 nucleotides line up with TRBD1. CDR3 length: 17 amino acids. After removal of 4 bases from V and 6 bases from J, the junction contained 14 bases not matched to a gene. Germline-derived CDR1 and CDR2 are SGHRS and YFSETQ. The CDR3 protein is CASSLVPGQGMGNEQFF. CDR3 nucleotide sequence: TGCGCCAGCAGCCTAGTCCCGGGACAGGGTATGGGCAATGAGCAGTTCTTC.

At least ten counts were recorded for this clonotype. This chain joins TRBV29-1 and TRBJ2-1; 13 nucleotides align to TRBD2. Germline CDR1 SQVTM, CDR2 ANQGSEA. The CDR3 consists of 13 residues. J was trimmed by 9 bases and V by 6 bases; bases with no gene match: 5. The CDR3 is CSVPGTSGIEQFF. CDR3 nucleotide sequence: TGCAGCGTCCCCGGGACTAGCGGGATTGAGCAGTTCTTC.

V and J are TRBV7-9 and TRBJ1-4, with a possible D match to TRBD1 (5 bases). Trimming stripped 4 bases from V and 3 bases from J, with 12 bases between. CDR1 and CDR2 (germline): SEHNR, FQNEAQ (reference sequence). This CDR3 is 15 amino acids long. The chain's CDR3 is CASSWGVSPNEKLFF. In DNA, the CDR3 is TGTGCCAGCAGCTGGGGGGTATCGCCTAATGAAAAACTGTTTTTT.

This clonotype has just a few counts. The chain couples TRBV12-3 or TRBV12-4 to TRBJ1-1; D is possibly TRBD1 (6 bases). Trimming pared 2 bases from V and 9 bases from J, leaving 19 bases between. This CDR3 contains 15 residues. DNA for the CDR3: TGTGCCAGCAGTTTATGGCTGAGTGTGGGGGCCCAAGCTTTCTTT. It translates to CASSLWLSVGAQAFF.

Details on this clonotype: Since a much larger clone is just one base distant, this may be a read error. The chain is built from TRBV7-2 and TRBJ2-7, with D possibly being TRBD2 (5 bases). Germline V CDR1 and CDR2: SGHTA, FQGNSA. The ends were cut back, 5 bases at V and 7 bases at J, with 15 bases in the middle. The CDR3 loop spans 13 amino acids. This chain's CDR3 is CASSPRFGNEQYF. The CDR3 DNA reads TGTGCCAGCAGCCCCCGTTTCGGGAATGAGCAGTACTTC.

This clonotype has more than one count but fewer than ten. This chain connects TRBV6-1 to TRBJ1-6; 7 nucleotides align to TRBD1. V gave up 3 bases and J gave up 7 bases; unmatched junction bases: 6. There are 15 residues in the CDR3. Looked up from germline, CDR1 is MNHNS and CDR2 is SASEGT. DNA of the CDR3: TGTGCCAGCAGTGACCTACAGGGGATCAATTCACCCCTCCACTTT. Translating it yields CASSDLQGINSPLHF.

This clonotype has more than one count but fewer than ten. The chain combines TRBV7-9 with TRBJ2-5; tentatively, D is TRBD2 (5 bases). The V and J ends lost 5 bases and 4 bases respectively, with 17 bases between them. The CDR3 has 15 residues. Per the germline V gene, CDR1 is SEHNR and CDR2 is FQNEAQ (reference sequence). The CDR3 reads CASSPTAGSGETQYF. CDR3 nucleotides: TGTGCCAGCAGCCCGACGGCGGGTTCGGGAGAGACCCAGTACTTC.

This clonotype was picked up many times. V is TRBV27 and J is TRBJ2-3; no reliable D call. V shed 0 bases and J shed 6 bases, with 10 bases lying between them. This CDR3 region has 14 residues. The germline CDR1 and CDR2 sequences are MNHEY and SMNVEV (reference sequence). CDR3 sequence (DNA): TGTGCCAGCAGTTTATCTAACGTCTGGGATACGCAGTATTTT. This gives the protein CASSLSNVWDTQYF.

The genes are TRBV7-9 and TRBJ2-1, with no clear D. Germline V gene sequence: CDR1 SEHNR, CDR2 FQNEAQ (reference sequence). The CDR3 totals 15 residues. The V and J ends lost 5 bases and 7 bases respectively, with 18 bases between them. CDR3 sequence: CASSARGGPWNEQFF. The CDR3 coding sequence is TGTGCCAGCAGCGCGCGAGGTGGTCCCTGGAATGAGCAGTTCTTC. The full variable domain, in which reference TRBV7-9 and TRBJ2-1 provide the parts outside the CDR3, is DTGVSQNPRHKITKRGQNVTFRCDPISEHNRLYWYRQTLGQGPEFLTYFQNEAQLEKSRLLSDRFSAERPKGSFSTLEIQRTEQGDSAMYLCASSARGGPWNEQFFGPGTRLTVL.

The chain uses TRBV9 and TRBJ2-3; the D gene is possibly TRBD1 (5 bases). The CDR3 totals 15 residues. Germline CDR1 is SGDLS and CDR2 is YYNGEE. The V and J ends lost 0 bases and 4 bases respectively, with 12 bases between them. The CDR3 nucleotides read TGTGCCAGCAGCGTAGCAGGGTTCGACGCAGATACGCAGTATTTT. Translated: CASSVAGFDADTQYF.

This chain links TRBV29-1 with TRBJ2-1; 7 positions agree with TRBD2. From germline, CDR1 is SQVTM and CDR2 ANQGSEA. V lost 7 bases to trimming and J lost 8 bases; unmatched junction nucleotides: 14. The CDR3 is made up of 14 amino acids. The CDR3 DNA sequence: TGCAGCGCCCGTAGAGGGAGGGCGGGAGATGAGCAGTTCTTC. It codes for CSARRGRAGDEQFF.

V is TRBV4-2 and J is TRBJ1-2; 7 bases fit TRBD1. CDR3 length equals 19 residues. Unmatched junction bases numbered 14, after V lost 0 bases and J lost 1 base. The germline gives CDR1 LGHNA, CDR2 YNFKEQ. CDR3 sequence: CASSQEGLSPGQVNYGYTF. The CDR3 coding sequence is TGTGCCAGCAGCCAAGAGGGCCTTTCTCCTGGACAGGTTAACTATGGCTACACCTTC.

The chain joins TRBV6-5 to TRBJ1-1; 10 nucleotides agree with TRBD1. The length of the CDR3 is 15 residues. Unmatched junction bases numbered 6, after V lost 6 bases and J lost 2 bases. CDR1 is MNHEY and CDR2 is SVGAGI in the germline V gene. CDR3 coding DNA: TGTGCCAGCAGGGAAGGGACAGGGGTTAACACTGAAGCTTTCTTT. It codes for CASREGTGVNTEAFF.

The J gene is TRBJ2-3, the V gene TRBV29-1; D perhaps matches TRBD2 (5 bases). The germline V and J ends were trimmed by 4 bases and 3 bases, with 11 bases remaining between them. Germline CDR1 and CDR2: SQVTM and ANQGSEA. This CDR3 has 13 residues. The CDR3 region is CSVGGSGTDTQYF. DNA for the CDR3: TGCAGCGTTGGGGGATCGGGGACAGATACGCAGTATTTT.